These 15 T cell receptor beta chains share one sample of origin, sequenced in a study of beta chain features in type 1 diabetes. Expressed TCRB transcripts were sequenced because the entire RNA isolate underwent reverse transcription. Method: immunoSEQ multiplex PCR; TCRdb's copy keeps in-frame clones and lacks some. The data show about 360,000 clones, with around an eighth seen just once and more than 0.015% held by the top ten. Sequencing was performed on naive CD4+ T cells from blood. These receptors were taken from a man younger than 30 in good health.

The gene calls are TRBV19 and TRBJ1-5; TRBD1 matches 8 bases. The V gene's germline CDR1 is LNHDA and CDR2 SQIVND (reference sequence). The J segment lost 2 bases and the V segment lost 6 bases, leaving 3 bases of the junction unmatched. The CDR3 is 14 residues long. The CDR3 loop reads CASRYRGGNQPQHF. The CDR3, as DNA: TGTGCCAGTAGATACAGGGGGGGCAATCAGCCCCAGCATTTT.

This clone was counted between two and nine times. CDR3 coding DNA: TGTGCCAGCAACCTAGGGAGCGCTGGGGCCAACGTCCTGACTTTC. Translated: CASNLGSAGANVLTF. V is TRBV28 and J is TRBJ2-6, with TRBD2 as a possible D gene (5 bases). Germline V gene lookup returns CDR1 MDHEN and CDR2 SYDVKM. Trimming stripped 7 bases from V and 2 bases from J, with 12 bases between. The CDR3 length is 15 residues.

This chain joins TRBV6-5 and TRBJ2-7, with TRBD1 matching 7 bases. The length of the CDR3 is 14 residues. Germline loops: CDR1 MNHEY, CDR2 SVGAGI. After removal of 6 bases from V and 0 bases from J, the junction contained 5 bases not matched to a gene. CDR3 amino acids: CASSRGQFSYEQYF. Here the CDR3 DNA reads TGTGCCAGCAGCCGGGGACAGTTCTCCTACGAGCAGTACTTC.

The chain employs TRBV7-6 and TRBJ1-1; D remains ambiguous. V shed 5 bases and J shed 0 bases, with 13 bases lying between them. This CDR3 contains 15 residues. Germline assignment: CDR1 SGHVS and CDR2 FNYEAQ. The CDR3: CASSATGGLNTEAFF. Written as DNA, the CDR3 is TGTGCCAGCAGCGCAACCGGAGGGCTGAACACTGAAGCTTTCTTT. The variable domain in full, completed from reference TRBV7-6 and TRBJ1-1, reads GAGVSQSPRYKVTKRGQDVALRCDPISGHVSLYWYRQALGQGPEFLTYFNYEAQQDKSGLPNDRFSAERPEGSISTLTIQRTEQRDSAMYRCASSATGGLNTEAFFGQGTRLTVV.

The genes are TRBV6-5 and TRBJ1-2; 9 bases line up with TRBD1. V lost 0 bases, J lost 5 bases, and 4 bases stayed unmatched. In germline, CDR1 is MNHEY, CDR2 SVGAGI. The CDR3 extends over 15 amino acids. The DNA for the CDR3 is TGTGCCAGCAGTTACTCCGGGACAGGGTCTTATGGCTACACCTTC. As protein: CASSYSGTGSYGYTF.

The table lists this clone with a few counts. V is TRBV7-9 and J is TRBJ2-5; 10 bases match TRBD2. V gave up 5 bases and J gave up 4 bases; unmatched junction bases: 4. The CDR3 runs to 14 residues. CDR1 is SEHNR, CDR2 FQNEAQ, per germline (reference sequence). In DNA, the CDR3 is TGTGCCAGCAGCCCCGGACTAGCGGTAGAGACCCAGTACTTC. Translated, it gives CASSPGLAVETQYF.

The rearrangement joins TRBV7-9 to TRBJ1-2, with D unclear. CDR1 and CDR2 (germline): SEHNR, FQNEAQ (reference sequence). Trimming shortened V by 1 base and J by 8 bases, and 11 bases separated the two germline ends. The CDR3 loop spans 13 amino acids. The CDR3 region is CASSLGGPWGYTF. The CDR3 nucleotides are TGTGCCAGCAGCTTAGGAGGTCCTTGGGGCTACACCTTC.

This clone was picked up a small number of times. CDR3 loop: CASSQDGSTQPQHF. CDR3 nucleotide sequence: TGCGCCAGCAGCCAAGATGGGAGTACTCAGCCCCAGCATTTT. This sequence joins TRBV4-3 and TRBJ1-5; D is ambiguous. V was clipped by 0 bases and J by 6 bases, with 9 bases between them. This CDR3 region has 14 residues. Germline CDR1 is LGHNA and CDR2 is YSLEER.

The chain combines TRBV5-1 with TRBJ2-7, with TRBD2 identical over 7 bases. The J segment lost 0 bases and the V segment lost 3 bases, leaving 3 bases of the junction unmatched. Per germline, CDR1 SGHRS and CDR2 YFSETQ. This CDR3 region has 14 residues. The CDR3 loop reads CASSYSGLSYEQYF. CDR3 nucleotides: TGCGCCAGCAGCTATAGCGGGCTCTCCTACGAGCAGTACTTC.

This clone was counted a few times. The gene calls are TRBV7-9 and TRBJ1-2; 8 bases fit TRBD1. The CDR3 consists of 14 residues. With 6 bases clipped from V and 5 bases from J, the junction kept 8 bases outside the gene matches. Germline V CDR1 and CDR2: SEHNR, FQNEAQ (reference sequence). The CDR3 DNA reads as TGTGCCAGCAGACCAGGGGGCGCCTCATATGGCTACACCTTC. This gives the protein CASRPGGASYGYTF.

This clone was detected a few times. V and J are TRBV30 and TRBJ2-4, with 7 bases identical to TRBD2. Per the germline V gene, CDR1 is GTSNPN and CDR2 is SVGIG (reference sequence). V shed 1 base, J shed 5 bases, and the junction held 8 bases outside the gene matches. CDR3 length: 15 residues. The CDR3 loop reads CAWSAGGGWENIQYF. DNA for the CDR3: TGTGCCTGGAGTGCCGGCGGGGGTTGGGAAAACATTCAGTACTTC.

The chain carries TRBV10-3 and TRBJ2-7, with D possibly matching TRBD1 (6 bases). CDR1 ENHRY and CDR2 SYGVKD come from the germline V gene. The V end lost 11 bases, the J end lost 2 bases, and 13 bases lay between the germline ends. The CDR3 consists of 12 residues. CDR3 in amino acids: CAARDKAYEQYF. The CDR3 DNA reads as TGTGCCGCCCGGGACAAGGCCTACGAGCAGTACTTC.

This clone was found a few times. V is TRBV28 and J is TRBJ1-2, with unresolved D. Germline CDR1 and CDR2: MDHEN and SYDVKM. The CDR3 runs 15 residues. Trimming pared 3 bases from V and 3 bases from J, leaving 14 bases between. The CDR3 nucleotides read TGTGCCAGCAGTTTCCCCAACCGGGTGCACTATGGCTACACCTTC. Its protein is CASSFPNRVHYGYTF.

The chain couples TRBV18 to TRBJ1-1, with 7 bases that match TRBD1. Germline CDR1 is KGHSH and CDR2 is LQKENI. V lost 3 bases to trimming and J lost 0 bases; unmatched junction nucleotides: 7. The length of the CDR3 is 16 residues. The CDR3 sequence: CASSPTETGLNTEAFF. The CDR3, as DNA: TGTGCCAGCTCACCTACAGAGACAGGGTTGAACACTGAAGCTTTCTTT.

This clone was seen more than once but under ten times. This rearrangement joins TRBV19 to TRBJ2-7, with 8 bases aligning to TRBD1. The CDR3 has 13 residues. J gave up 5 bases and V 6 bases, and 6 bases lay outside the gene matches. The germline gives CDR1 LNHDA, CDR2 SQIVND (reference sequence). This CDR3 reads CASRRTGYHEQYF. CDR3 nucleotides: TGTGCCAGTAGGCGGACAGGGTACCACGAGCAGTACTTC.